Listed here is a single T cell receptor (beta chain). As yet, its antigen is unknown. Germline values: CDR1 MNHEY, CDR2 SVGAGI. The V end lost 2 bases, the J end lost 0 bases, and 7 bases lay between the germline ends. The CDR3 extends over 14 amino acids. The data derive from a study of T cell clonotyping in hematopoietic cell transplantation. TCRdb's table, derived via immunoSEQ multiplex PCR, lists solely in-frame clones and lacks some. The data show about 41,000 clones, with nearly 97% seen just once and approximately 1% held by the top ten. Overall study results and limits: Pathologically expanded recipient clonotypes increased progressively from day 30 to day 180 as diversity fell. Graft donor and pretransplant recipient Inverse Simpson Index values predicted broader posttransplant TCR diversity. Few recipient clonotypes overlapped donors; over 95% were de novo at given depth. Without cell sorting, CD4 versus CD8 contributions remain unresolved.

The sample was peripheral blood mononuclear cells. The source of this sequence is a man aged 25 to 45 in good health. Some clones in this sample may be carry-over from other donors' samples. The rearrangement joins TRBV6-5 to TRBJ1-1; no reliable D call. CDR3 in DNA: TGTGCCAGCAGTTACCAAGGATTGAACACTGAAGCTTTCTTT. This codes for CASSYQGLNTEAFF.